A selection of T cell receptor beta chains follows, all from one sample in a study of T cells after yellow fever vaccination. In TCRdb, the 5' RACE reads were re-called with MiXCR into one record per CDR3 protein. The sample yields tens of thousands of distinct CDR3 sequences, approximately 7.5% seen once. The sample in question was CD8+ T cells sorted from PBMCs, obtained on the day of the yellow fever booster vaccination. These receptor sequences come from a man aged 25-45 years who received the YFV17D yellow fever vaccine. CDR3s include the opening cysteine and the closing phenylalanine or tryptophan. Fields, in order: clone size, D gene, V gene, J gene, CDR3 protein, CDR3 DNA. The D gene is left open where the match is weak. Clone size appears in some rows only: once, few, many, or a class for an expanded clone.

abundance: few; d_gene: TRBD2; v_gene: TRBV6-5; j_gene: TRBJ2-7; CDR3aa: CASSSQGLAVYEQYF; CDR3nt: TGTGCCAGCAGTTCACAGGGACTAGCGGTATACGAGCAGTACTTC
abundance: few; d_gene: TRBD1; v_gene: TRBV12-3/TRBV12-4; j_gene: TRBJ1-1; CDR3aa: CASSPRGQGADEAFF; CDR3nt: TGTGCCAGCAGTCCAAGGGGACAGGGGGCTGATGAAGCTTTCTTT
abundance: few; d_gene: .; v_gene: TRBV19; j_gene: TRBJ2-1; CDR3aa: CASSIASSTYEQFF; CDR3nt: TGTGCCAGTAGTATAGCTAGCTCTACGTATGAGCAGTTCTTC
abundance: many; d_gene: TRBD2; v_gene: TRBV3-1; j_gene: TRBJ2-7; CDR3aa: CASSQEAGAYEQYF; CDR3nt: TGTGCCAGCAGCCAGGAAGCGGGGGCCTACGAGCAGTACTTC
abundance: many; d_gene: TRBD2; v_gene: TRBV6-5; j_gene: TRBJ2-3; CDR3aa: CASSLLAGGTDTQYF; CDR3nt: TGTGCCAGCAGCTTACTAGCGGGGGGCACAGATACGCAGTATTTT
abundance: many; d_gene: TRBD1; v_gene: TRBV6-1; j_gene: TRBJ2-5; CDR3aa: CASSTRTGGGETQYF; CDR3nt: TGTGCCAGCAGTACGAGGACAGGGGGCGGGGAGACCCAGTACTTC
abundance: .; d_gene: TRBD2; v_gene: TRBV5-4; j_gene: TRBJ2-3; CDR3aa: CASSFSGGSTDTQYF; CDR3nt: TGTGCCAGCAGCTTTAGCGGGGGGAGCACAGATACGCAGTATTTT
abundance: many; d_gene: .; v_gene: TRBV7-2; j_gene: TRBJ2-7; CDR3aa: CASSFSYEQYF; CDR3nt: TGTGCCAGCAGTTTCTCCTACGAGCAGTACTTC
abundance: few; d_gene: .; v_gene: TRBV9; j_gene: TRBJ2-5; CDR3aa: CASSTRWGLQETQYF; CDR3nt: TGTGCCAGCAGCACCCGATGGGGACTCCAAGAGACCCAGTACTTC
abundance: .; d_gene: TRBD1; v_gene: TRBV18; j_gene: TRBJ2-7; CDR3aa: CASSPPDRVNEQYF; CDR3nt: TGTGCCAGCTCACCACCGGACAGGGTAAACGAGCAGTACTTC
abundance: .; d_gene: .; v_gene: TRBV27; j_gene: TRBJ2-5; CDR3aa: CASSWGGGEMETQYF; CDR3nt: TGTGCCAGCAGTTGGGGAGGTGGGGAGATGGAGACCCAGTACTTC
abundance: many; d_gene: .; v_gene: TRBV20-1; j_gene: TRBJ2-7; CDR3aa: CSAPTLESSAYEQYF; CDR3nt: TGCAGTGCTCCTACTTTGGAATCATCCGCCTACGAGCAGTACTTC
abundance: few; d_gene: .; v_gene: TRBV24-1; j_gene: TRBJ1-3; CDR3aa: CATSDHSGNTIYF; CDR3nt: TGTGCCACCAGTGACCACTCTGGAAACACCATATATTTT
abundance: .; d_gene: .; v_gene: TRBV7-8; j_gene: TRBJ2-1; CDR3aa: CASSPPGVIEQFF; CDR3nt: TGTGCCAGCAGCCCCCCAGGAGTGATCGAGCAGTTCTTC
abundance: .; d_gene: TRBD1; v_gene: TRBV2; j_gene: TRBJ2-7; CDR3aa: CATDRVLREQYF; CDR3nt: TGTGCTACGGACAGGGTACTTCGGGAGCAGTACTTC
abundance: many; d_gene: .; v_gene: TRBV3-1; j_gene: TRBJ2-7; CDR3aa: CASSQVLQGNEQYF; CDR3nt: TGTGCCAGCAGCCAAGTACTACAGGGAAACGAGCAGTACTTC
abundance: .; d_gene: .; v_gene: TRBV14; j_gene: TRBJ1-1; CDR3aa: CASSHHWGDGTEAFF; CDR3nt: TGTGCCAGCAGCCATCACTGGGGGGACGGCACTGAAGCTTTCTTT
abundance: many; d_gene: TRBD2; v_gene: TRBV30; j_gene: TRBJ2-1; CDR3aa: CAWSEPGLAGEGLYNEQFF; CDR3nt: TGTGCCTGGAGTGAACCGGGACTAGCGGGAGAAGGGTTATACAATGAGCAGTTCTTC
abundance: many; d_gene: .; v_gene: TRBV5-1; j_gene: TRBJ2-7; CDR3aa: CASSLGTISSYEQYF; CDR3nt: TGCGCCAGCAGCTTGGGAACGATCAGCTCCTACGAGCAGTACTTC
abundance: .; d_gene: TRBD1; v_gene: TRBV6-5; j_gene: TRBJ2-3; CDR3aa: CASSFGTASSSTDTQYF; CDR3nt: TGTGCCAGCAGTTTCGGGACAGCTTCATCTAGCACAGATACGCAGTATTTT
abundance: many; d_gene: .; v_gene: TRBV7-9; j_gene: TRBJ2-7; CDR3aa: CASSLEGQGLEEQYF; CDR3nt: TGTGCCAGCAGCCTAGAGGGGCAGGGATTGGAAGAGCAGTACTTC
abundance: .; d_gene: TRBD2; v_gene: TRBV10-3; j_gene: TRBJ2-4; CDR3aa: CAIRPGLAFLAKNIQYF; CDR3nt: TGTGCCATCAGGCCGGGACTAGCATTTTTAGCCAAAAACATTCAGTACTTC
abundance: many; d_gene: .; v_gene: TRBV28; j_gene: TRBJ2-1; CDR3aa: CASSSNREVYNEQFF; CDR3nt: TGTGCCAGCAGTTCCAACAGGGAAGTTTACAATGAGCAGTTCTTC
abundance: .; d_gene: .; v_gene: TRBV21-1; j_gene: TRBJ2-2; CDR3aa: CASSIRKGTGVGELFF; CDR3nt: TGTGCCAGCAGCATAAGAAAGGGGACAGGGGTCGGGGAGCTGTTTTTT
abundance: few; d_gene: .; v_gene: TRBV30; j_gene: TRBJ2-3; CDR3aa: CAWRVQGRDTQYF; CDR3nt: TGTGCCTGGAGGGTCCAGGGGAGGGATACGCAGTATTTT
abundance: .; d_gene: .; v_gene: TRBV3-1; j_gene: TRBJ1-3; CDR3aa: CASSLPGEGIEAIYF; CDR3nt: TGTGCCAGCAGCCTCCCGGGGGAGGGGATAGAGGCCATATATTTT
abundance: many; d_gene: .; v_gene: TRBV7-9; j_gene: TRBJ2-2; CDR3aa: CASSSEGSNTGELFF; CDR3nt: TGTGCCAGCAGCTCGGAAGGTTCGAACACCGGGGAGCTGTTTTTT
abundance: .; d_gene: .; v_gene: TRBV4-3; j_gene: TRBJ2-1; CDR3aa: CASSQVLQADASGEQFF; CDR3nt: TGCGCCAGCAGCCAAGTGCTACAGGCGGACGCCTCGGGTGAGCAGTTCTTC
abundance: .; d_gene: .; v_gene: TRBV28; j_gene: TRBJ2-2; CDR3aa: CASSPEAGQLFTGELFF; CDR3nt: TGTGCCAGCAGTCCCGAAGCGGGACAGCTATTTACCGGGGAGCTGTTTTTT
abundance: few; d_gene: .; v_gene: TRBV7-9; j_gene: TRBJ1-4; CDR3aa: CASSPPAGTGKIEKLFF; CDR3nt: TGTGCCAGCAGCCCGCCCGCAGGAACAGGGAAAATCGAAAAACTGTTTTTT
abundance: few; d_gene: .; v_gene: TRBV25-1; j_gene: TRBJ2-7; CDR3aa: CASSEGGPYEQYF; CDR3nt: TGTGCCAGCAGTGAGGGGGGACCCTACGAGCAGTACTTC
abundance: .; d_gene: .; v_gene: TRBV7-9; j_gene: TRBJ2-2; CDR3aa: CASSLRLGGELFF; CDR3nt: TGTGCCAGCAGCTTACGTCTCGGCGGGGAGCTGTTTTTT